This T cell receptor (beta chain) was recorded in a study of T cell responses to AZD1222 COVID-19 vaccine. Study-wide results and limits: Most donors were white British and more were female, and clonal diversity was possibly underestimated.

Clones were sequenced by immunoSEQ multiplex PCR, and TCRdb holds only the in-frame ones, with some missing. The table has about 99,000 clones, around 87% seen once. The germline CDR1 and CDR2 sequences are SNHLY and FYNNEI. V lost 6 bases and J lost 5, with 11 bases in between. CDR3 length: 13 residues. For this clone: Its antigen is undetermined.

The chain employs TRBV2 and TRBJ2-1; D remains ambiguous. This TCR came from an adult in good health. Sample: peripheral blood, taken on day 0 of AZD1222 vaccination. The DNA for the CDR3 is TGTGCCAGCAGCCGACTGATCAACAATGAGCAGTTCTTC. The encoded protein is CASSRLINNEQFF.